This section outlines one T cell receptor beta chain sequence together with its context. The clone's antigen remains unknown. Per-base quality was not reported, and no clone a single base away is much larger than it. Per the germline V gene, SGHTA is the CDR1 and FQGNSA is the CDR2. The CDR3 runs 16 amino acids, cysteine and phenylalanine included. Only the CDR3 DNA is retained, 48 bases long and in frame from the first base. Trimming removed 2 bases from V and 1 base from J; the gene matches leave 7 bases unexplained. The source of the sample is a study of human thymus T cells (dated by TCRdb to the early 2020s). Broadly, across the study: TCR alpha and beta repertoires from roughly 8 infant thymus samples and a few related peripheral blood samples were characterized in the study. The infant donors were about 7 to 250 days old, and the cohort included roughly six males and a couple of females.

In Finland, the donors were immunologically healthy infants who were having open corrective cardiac surgery for congenital heart defects. From four of the eight donors, a small aliquot of roughly 0.5-1 mL peripheral blood was collected during surgery. Genomic DNA from blood samples was extracted from all available leukocytes rather than from a fixed cell number. ACK lysis buffer was used to clear erythrocytes from the blood, and the leukocytes were then kept as pellets at -70 degrees C. A QIAsymphony instrument was used to extract genomic DNA from frozen cell pellets. The immunoSEQ multiplex PCR assay was used to amplify the TCRB and TCRAD loci from a standardized quantity of quality-controlled genomic DNA. Amplicons spanned the V(D)J region at a length sufficient to cover the CDR3 and identify V and J genes. Amplicon sequencing was performed on an Illumina platform through the commercial immunoSEQ service. Per the authors' processing: Corrections for primer bias and sequencing errors followed previously described methods, while TCRAD and TCRB definitions were based on the IMGT database. Repertoires were analysed with immunoSEQ Analyzer 3.0 and VDJTools, covering basic statistics, V/J segment usage, diversity estimates, rarefaction and pairwise overlap. Diversity was estimated using the Chao1, ChaoE, Efron-Thisted, Shannon and inverse Simpson indices, and was also estimated on datasets down-sampled to the size of the smallest sample. Repertoire overlap was determined by strict matching of CDR3 nucleotide sequence, V gene and J gene, and Jaccard-based multidimensional scaling clustering was applied. TCRdb took over this immuneACCESS table, retaining in-frame rearrangements with V and J assigned. Such tables are incomplete; in checked studies, under half of the missing clones stem from an unresolved V gene, and the remainder is unexplained. Clone size and V and J calls were adopted from that table, with D and trimming inferred from the DNA. The sample table lists under 70,000 clones, 90% to 95% of them with a count of one. Roughly 5.6% of the sample belongs to the ten largest clones.

Study-wide findings and limitations: Biased V and J gene segment usage appeared to be present in both thymic and peripheral blood repertoires. Thymus samples yielded on average about 810,000 unique TCRB clonotypes, compared with 75,000 to 100,000 from blood samples.

The sequenced material came from blood. The TCR originated in a boy under three years old with a congenital heart defect but otherwise immunologically healthy. Recombination connected TRBV7-2 to TRBJ1-1, with TRBD1 matching 7 junction bases. The DNA is as follows: TGTGCCAGCAGCTTATATTCAGGGGGAGGGAACACTGAAGCTTTCTTT. Its protein is CASSLYSGGGNTEAFF.